This T cell receptor (beta chain) was retrieved from a study of graft-versus-host responses after intestinal transplantation. Method: immunoSEQ multiplex PCR; TCRdb's copy keeps in-frame clones and lacks some. Here the sample spans tens of thousands of clones, roughly nine tenths being singletons. The source of this sequence is a human patient who received an intestinal transplant, so some T cells may come from the graft donor. Sequenced material: PBMCs, taken 524 days after transplant.

This chain's CDR3 is CASSRGLAGPYEQYF. CDR3 nucleotides: TGTGCCAGCAGTCGTGGACTAGCGGGACCTTACGAGCAGTACTTC. V and J are TRBV6-5 and TRBJ2-7, with 12 positions matching TRBD2. The J segment lost 4 bases and the V segment lost 5 bases, leaving 6 bases of the junction unmatched. This CDR3 contains 15 residues. CDR1 is MNHEY, CDR2 SVGAGI, per germline.